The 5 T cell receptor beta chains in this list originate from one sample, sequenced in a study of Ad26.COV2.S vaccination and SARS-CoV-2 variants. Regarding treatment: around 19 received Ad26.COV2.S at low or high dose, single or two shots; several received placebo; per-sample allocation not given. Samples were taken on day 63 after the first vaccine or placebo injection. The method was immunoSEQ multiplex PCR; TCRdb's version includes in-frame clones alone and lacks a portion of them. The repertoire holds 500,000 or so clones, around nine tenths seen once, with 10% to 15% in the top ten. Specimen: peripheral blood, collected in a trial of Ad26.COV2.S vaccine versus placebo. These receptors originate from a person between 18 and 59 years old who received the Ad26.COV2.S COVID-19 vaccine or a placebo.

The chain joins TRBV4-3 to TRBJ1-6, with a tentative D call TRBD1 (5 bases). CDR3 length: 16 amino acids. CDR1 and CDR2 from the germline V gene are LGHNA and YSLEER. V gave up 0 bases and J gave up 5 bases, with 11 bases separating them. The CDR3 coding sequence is TGCGCCAGCAGCCAAGATCCCGGGACGGATAATTCACCCCTCCACTTT. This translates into CASSQDPGTDNSPLHF.

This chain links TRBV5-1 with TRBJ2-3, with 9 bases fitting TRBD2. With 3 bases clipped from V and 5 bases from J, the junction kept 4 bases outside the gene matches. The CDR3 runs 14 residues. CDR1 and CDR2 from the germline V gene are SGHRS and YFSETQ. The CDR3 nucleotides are TGCGCCAGCAGCTCCAGCGGGGGGAGAGATACGCAGTATTTT. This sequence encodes CASSSSGGRDTQYF.

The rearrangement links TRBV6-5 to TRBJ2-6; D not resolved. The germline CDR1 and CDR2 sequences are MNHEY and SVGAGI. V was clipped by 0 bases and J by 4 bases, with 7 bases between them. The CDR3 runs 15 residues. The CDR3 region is CASSYSGPGANVLTF. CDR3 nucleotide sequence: TGTGCCAGCAGTTACTCAGGCCCCGGGGCCAACGTCCTGACTTTC.

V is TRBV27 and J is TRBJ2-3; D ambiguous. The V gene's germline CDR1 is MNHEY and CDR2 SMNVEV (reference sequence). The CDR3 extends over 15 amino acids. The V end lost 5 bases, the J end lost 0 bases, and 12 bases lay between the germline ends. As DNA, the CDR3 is TGTGCCAGCAGTACAAGCCGGGCTAGCACAGATACGCAGTATTTT. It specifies CASSTSRASTDTQYF.

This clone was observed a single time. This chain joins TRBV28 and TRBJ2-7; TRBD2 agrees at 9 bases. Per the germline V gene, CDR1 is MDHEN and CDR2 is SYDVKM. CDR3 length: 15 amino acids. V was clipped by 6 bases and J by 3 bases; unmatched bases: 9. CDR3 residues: CASSDPGLAIYEQYF. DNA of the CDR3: TGTGCCAGCAGCGACCCGGGACTAGCTATCTACGAGCAGTACTTC.